This TCR beta chain was documented in a study of Ad26.COV2.S vaccination and SARS-CoV-2 variants. Whole-study results and caveats: People who got the vaccine or the placebo had similar non-spike TCR breadth.

Documented treatment: around 19 received Ad26.COV2.S at low or high dose, single or two shots; about 5 received placebo; per-sample allocation not given. Specimen acquisition occurred on day 63 following the initial vaccine or placebo injection. On this clone itself: Its antigen is unidentified.

Clones were sequenced by immunoSEQ multiplex PCR, and TCRdb holds only the in-frame ones, with some missing. The sample has a few hundred thousand clones, approximately 90% seen once; the top ten hold 3.6%. CDR3 length: 15 amino acids. Germline CDR1 reads SGHRS; CDR2 reads YFSETQ. Trimming removed 4 bases from V and 1 base from J; junction bases left unmatched: 8. V is TRBV5-1 and J is TRBJ2-7; TRBD1 matches at 7 bases. Here the sequenced sample was peripheral blood, taken in a trial of Ad26.COV2.S vaccine versus placebo. This receptor was obtained from a person between 18 and 65 years old who received the Ad26.COV2.S COVID-19 vaccine or a placebo. CDR3 nucleotides: TGCGCCAGCAGCGGCGGACAGGAGAATTCCTACGAGCAGTACTTC. Translation: CASSGGQENSYEQYF.